This T cell receptor beta chain was identified during a study of monozygotic twins with inflammatory bowel disease. This CDR3 contains 16 residues. The V gene's germline CDR1 is SGHDT and CDR2 YYEEEE. From the 5' RACE reads, TCRdb lists one entry per CDR3 protein and no DNA. The record lists fewer than 110,000 distinct CDR3 sequences, of which the ten most abundant hold 1.5% to 2%. Concerning this clonotype: Its antigen is undetermined.

General study findings and limits: Similarity of repertoires did not differ between concordant and discordant twins, possibly from limited power.

The receptor was isolated from a human donor with ulcerative colitis or Crohn's disease, or a healthy co-twin of an affected twin (not recorded which). The gene calls are TRBV5-6 and TRBJ2-3; with no DNA, the TCRdb D assignment of TRBD1 cannot be verified. Specimen: blood. CDR3 sequence reads: CASSRPTGRTEDTQYF.